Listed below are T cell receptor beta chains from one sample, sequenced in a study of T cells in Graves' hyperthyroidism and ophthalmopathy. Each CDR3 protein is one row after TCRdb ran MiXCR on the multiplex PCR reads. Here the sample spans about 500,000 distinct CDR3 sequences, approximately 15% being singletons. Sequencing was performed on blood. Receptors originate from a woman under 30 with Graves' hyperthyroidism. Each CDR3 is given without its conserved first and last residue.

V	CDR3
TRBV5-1	ASSLSWAGQSSGNYGYT
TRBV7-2	ASSSQGGRGIKAFNEQF
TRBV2	ASRQDRGEQY
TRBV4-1	ASSQGSWGPQGETQY
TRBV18	ASSPQREGLVEQF
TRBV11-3	ASSRAAQVLTEAF
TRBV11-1	ASSFEGGGNEQF
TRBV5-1	ASSVVADPGDEQF
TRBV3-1	ASSQGSVAEKGGYT
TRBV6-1	ASNRPGLVYEQY